The T cell receptor beta chain under discussion was sequenced for a study of blood T cell repertoires in COVID-19. Study details: The samples span acute and convalescent COVID-19 from the United States, Italy and Spain. T cells, B-cell-depleted T cells, or PBMCs provided the cDNA or gDNA that served as material.

Methods used by the authors: Quantification of nucleated cells was approximated via reference gene primer amplification. Here immunoSEQ multiplex PCR was the method, and the copy in TCRdb shows in-frame clones only, minus some. The DNA gave D and trimming, while V, J and clone size come from that table. The data contain under 150,000 clones, 85% of them singletons. V was clipped by 6 bases and J by 0 bases, with 8 bases between them. The CDR3 length is 13 residues. Germline assignment: CDR1 MNHEY and CDR2 SMNVEV (reference sequence). The chain uses TRBV27 and TRBJ1-1; D not certain. Sequencing was performed on peripheral blood. The clonotype comes from a human donor in a cohort sampled during active COVID-19. This chain's CDR3 is CASRSYMNTEAFF. CDR3 nucleotides: TGTGCCAGCAGGTCTTACATGAACACTGAAGCTTTCTTT.